The sample holds one count of the clone carrying this T cell receptor beta chain. The data were obtained in a study of blood T cell repertoires in COVID-19. Study summary: The study drew acute and convalescent COVID-19 samples from the United States, Italy and Spain. Sources were T cells, B-cell-depleted T cells, or PBMCs; the material itself was cDNA or gDNA.

Germline CDR1 SGHRS, CDR2 YFSETQ. The length of the CDR3 is 17 residues. Germline trimming cut 4 bases from V and 0 bases from J; bases unmatched to any gene: 9. Study processing details: How many nucleated cells were present was estimated from reference gene primer amplification. Some clones are missing from TCRdb's copy, which holds only in-frame ones; the method was immunoSEQ multiplex PCR. D and trimming were read from the DNA, whereas the V and J calls and clone size are those reported in that table. Among around 60,000 clones, about 80% were seen once, and the ten largest hold about 4%. The sequenced material came from peripheral blood. The clonotype originates from a woman older than 75 with acute or convalescent COVID-19. The rearrangement links TRBV5-1 to TRBJ2-2; 7 bases agree with TRBD1. The DNA for the CDR3 is TGCGCCAGCAGCCCGAACGCCGGGACAGCGAACACCGGGGAGCTGTTTTTT. This sequence encodes CASSPNAGTANTGELFF.